What follows are 3 T cell receptor beta chains derived from one specimen sequenced in a study of cytomegalovirus exposure and HLA in healthy donors. Primers for the PCR totalled 60 Vbeta and 13 Jbeta. Produced via immunoSEQ multiplex PCR; TCRdb's table is partial and in-frame only. The sample includes fewer than 350,000 clones, roughly 90% of them seen just once. Specimen: PBMCs. These receptors were obtained from a young woman in good health and CMV-seronegative.

The count of this clone is one. This chain uses TRBV7-9 with TRBJ2-5; D is unresolved. Germline values: CDR1 SEHNR, CDR2 FQNEAQ (reference sequence). This CDR3 region has 11 residues. V gave up 2 bases and J gave up 11 bases, with 9 bases separating them. The CDR3 DNA is TGTGCCAGCAGCTTAACTGGAGAGCAGTACTTC. Translating gives CASSLTGEQYF.

The rearrangement uses TRBV13 and TRBJ2-7, with D perhaps TRBD2 (6 bases). The CDR3 has 15 amino acids. Trimming took 5 bases from V and 0 from J, leaving 14 bases between them. Germline CDR1 and CDR2: PRHDT and FYEKMQ (reference sequence). The CDR3: CASSPSDGSSYEQYF. The CDR3 DNA sequence: TGTGCCAGCAGCCCTAGCGACGGGAGCTCCTACGAGCAGTACTTC.

This rearrangement joins TRBV2 to TRBJ1-2, with 7 bases identical to TRBD1. The CDR3 runs to 15 residues. V was clipped by 6 bases and J by 0 bases; unmatched bases: 7. Germline V gives CDR1 SNHLY, CDR2 FYNNEI. The CDR3 DNA is TGTGCCAGCAGCGCCAGGGGGACCTCTAACTATGGCTACACCTTC. This encodes CASSARGTSNYGYTF.